The sequence of this T cell receptor (beta chain) was determined in a study of metastatic and nonmetastatic thyroid tumors. Study outcomes and limitations: Relative to benign nodules, malignant thyroid tumors were reportedly characterized by significantly elevated TCR beta diversity in blood and tumor.

TCRdb reassembled clones from the PCR reads with MiXCR. The sample lists about 8,400 clones; approximately 33% were seen once. Thyroid surgery was performed in patients who had received no treatment beforehand. The CDR3 has 12 amino acids. The germline V gene has CDR1 MNHEY and CDR2 SVGAGI. The ends were cut back, 4 bases at V and 3 bases at J, with 6 bases in the middle. This clone appeared a few times. Its specificity is not known. This TCR derives from a female donor with papillary thyroid cancer or a benign thyroid nodule (not recorded which). Some clones in this sample may be carry-over from other donors' samples. The rearrangement uses TRBV6-5 and TRBJ1-2; D unclear. Sequencing was carried out using tumor tissue. This CDR3 reads CASSSPDYGYTF. CDR3 bases: TGTGCCAGCAGTTCCCCAGACTATGGCTACACCTTC.